These T cell receptor beta chains were read from a single sample in a study of blood T cell repertoires in COVID-19. Some clones are missing from TCRdb's copy, which holds only in-frame ones; the method was immunoSEQ multiplex PCR. Of about 120,000 clones listed, roughly 89% are singletons. The sequenced material came from PBMCs or T cells enriched from blood (not recorded which). The receptors come from a woman under 40 who had recovered from COVID-19. The CDR3 runs from the conserved cysteine through the conserved F or W. Each record gives: D gene, J gene, V gene, clone size, CDR3 protein, CDR3 DNA. The D gene is left open where the match is weak. Size is stated for part of the rows, as once, few or many counts, or as a class when the clone is expanded.

D: -
J: TRBJ1-1
V: TRBV3-1/TRBV3-2
size: -
CDR3: CASSHLRRGAFF
DNA: TGTGCCAGCAGCCATCTCCGACGGGGAGCTTTCTTT

D: TRBD2
J: TRBJ2-1
V: TRBV5-8
size: -
CDR3: CASSLGTRSYNEQFF
DNA: TGTGCCAGCAGCTTGGGGACTAGATCCTACAATGAGCAGTTCTTC

D: -
J: TRBJ1-5
V: TRBV19
size: -
CDR3: CASSIQPRETPQHF
DNA: TGTGCCAGTAGTATTCAACCTAGGGAGACGCCCCAGCATTTT

D: TRBD1
J: TRBJ1-6
V: TRBV11-2
size: -
CDR3: CASRGGQGFSPLHF
DNA: TGTGCCAGCAGAGGTGGACAGGGATTCTCACCCCTCCACTTT

D: -
J: TRBJ1-1
V: TRBV30
size: -
CDR3: CAWSGVGRGDTEAFF
DNA: TGTGCCTGGAGTGGGGTAGGACGGGGGGACACTGAAGCTTTCTTT

D: -
J: TRBJ2-1
V: TRBV28
size: -
CDR3: CASSLLSGPRMRNEQFF
DNA: TGTGCCAGCAGTTTATTAAGCGGACCAAGGATGAGGAATGAGCAGTTCTTC

D: TRBD1
J: TRBJ1-5
V: TRBV10-3
size: once
CDR3: CAISPTGGGNQPQHF
DNA: TGTGCCATCAGTCCCACAGGGGGCGGGAATCAGCCCCAGCATTTT

D: TRBD1
J: TRBJ1-3
V: TRBV11-2
size: -
CDR3: CASSLAGGISGNTIYF
DNA: TGTGCCAGCAGCTTAGCAGGGGGCATCTCTGGAAACACCATATATTTT

D: TRBD2
J: TRBJ2-7
V: TRBV28
size: -
CDR3: CASSLQGLAYEQYF
DNA: TGTGCCAGCAGCCTCCAGGGACTAGCGTACGAGCAGTACTTC

D: -
J: TRBJ2-2
V: TRBV7-8
size: once
CDR3: CASTQTSLITGELFF
DNA: TGTGCCAGCACCCAAACTAGCCTTATTACCGGGGAGCTGTTTTTT